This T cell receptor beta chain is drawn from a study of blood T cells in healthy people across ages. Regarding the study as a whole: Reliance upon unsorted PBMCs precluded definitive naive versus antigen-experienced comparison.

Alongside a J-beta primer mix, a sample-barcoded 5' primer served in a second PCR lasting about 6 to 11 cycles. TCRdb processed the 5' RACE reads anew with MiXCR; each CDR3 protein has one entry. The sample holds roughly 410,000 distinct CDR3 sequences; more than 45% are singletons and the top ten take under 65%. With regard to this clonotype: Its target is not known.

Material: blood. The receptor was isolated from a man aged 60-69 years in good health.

In DNA form, the CDR3 reads TGCAGTGCACTCCCCACGGGTCACACAGATACGCAGTATTTT. Translation: CSALPTGHTDTQYF. This chain joins TRBV20-1 and TRBJ2-3; D not certain. V dropped 6 bases and J dropped 2 bases, with 15 bases sitting between them. Germline values: CDR1 DFQATT, CDR2 SNEGSKA (reference sequence). The CDR3 length is 14 residues.